Many counts were recorded for the clone carrying this T cell receptor beta chain. The antigen is undetermined. With 5 bases removed from V and 11 bases from J, the gap between germline ends came to 21 bases. Germline V lookup: CDR1 LGHNA, CDR2 YSLEER. The CDR3 consists of 14 residues. This record comes from a study of CD8 T cells in ankylosing spondylitis. Notes on the study in general: Certain motif variants had earlier appeared in reactive arthritis synovial fluid and blood.

The TCR beta libraries were generated through quantitative 5'-RACE incorporating molecular barcodes. TCRdb re-analysed the 5' RACE reads in MiXCR, keeping a single row per CDR3 protein. Of about 240,000 distinct CDR3 sequences listed, roughly 8.6% are singletons. Sample: blood, either unsorted or a sorted T cell fraction (not recorded which). The V gene is TRBV4-3, the J gene TRBJ1-2; possible D gene TRBD1, 5 bases. The TCR was taken from a male donor with ankylosing spondylitis or in good health (not recorded which). CDR3 protein: CASSSQRDGGPYTF. DNA of the CDR3: TGCGCCAGCAGCTCGCAACGGGACGGAGGGCCTTACACCTTC.